The next 20 T cell receptor beta chains were all read from a single sample in a study of CD8 T cells in ankylosing spondylitis. Via MiXCR, TCRdb re-called the 5' RACE reads, giving one row per CDR3 protein. This sample has 150,000 to 200,000 distinct CDR3 sequences, with approximately 10% found just once. Material: blood, either unsorted or a sorted T cell fraction (not recorded which). The receptors were sampled from a male donor with ankylosing spondylitis or in good health (not recorded which).

This clonotype occurred many times. This chain uses TRBV12-3 or TRBV12-4 with TRBJ2-7, with unresolved D. The CDR3 has 11 amino acids. V lost 6 bases and J 6 bases, leaving 9 bases between the germline ends. DNA of the CDR3: TGTGCCAGCAGCATCCAAGTCGAGCAGTACTTC. This sequence encodes CASSIQVEQYF.

V gene TRBV20-1 combines with J gene TRBJ2-1, with D hard to call. Trimming stripped 3 bases from V and 8 bases from J, with 26 bases between. Germline V gene data show CDR1 as DFQATT and CDR2 as SNEGSKA (reference sequence). This CDR3 spans 17 amino acids. The CDR3 bases are TGCAGTGCTAGGGTCTTATATGGAAATGATATATACGATGAGCAGTTCTTC. Residues: CSARVLYGNDIYDEQFF.

This clonotype was detected a few times. The DNA of the CDR3 is TGTGCCAGCAGCTTGTCCGGCAGGGGGTTCGACGAGCAGTACTTC. It is translated as CASSLSGRGFDEQYF. The rearrangement joins TRBV7-9 to TRBJ2-7; 7 bases are a match to TRBD1. The germline CDR1 and CDR2 sequences are SEHNR and FQNEAQ (reference sequence). The CDR3 length is 15 residues. V lost 3 bases, J lost 5 bases, and 10 bases stayed unmatched.

The chain has TRBV19 and TRBJ2-3; 9 bases map to TRBD1. CDR1 and CDR2 from the germline V gene are LNHDA and SQIVND (reference sequence). The CDR3 is 17 amino acids. The junction had 11 bases not matched to a gene; V was cut back by 7 bases and J by 0 bases. The CDR3 region has the DNA TGTGCCAGTACCCCGGGACAGGGCACTCCTAGCACAGATACGCAGTATTTT. Translation: CASTPGQGTPSTDTQYF.

This clonotype was seen at least ten times. The gene calls are TRBV27 and TRBJ1-2; no reliable D call. This CDR3 has 13 residues. Trimming removed 5 bases at V and 5 bases at J, with 12 bases between. Per germline, CDR1 MNHEY and CDR2 SMNVEV (reference sequence). The CDR3 coding sequence is TGTGCCAGCAGTCCCTCGAGTTCTTATGGCTACACCTTC. Translating it yields CASSPSSSYGYTF.

This clonotype has just a few counts. The chain employs TRBV28 and TRBJ2-5; a possible D gene is TRBD1 (6 bases). The CDR3 consists of 14 residues. Trimming pared 5 bases from V and 9 bases from J, leaving 19 bases between. Germline CDR1 and CDR2: MDHEN and SYDVKM. The CDR3 loop is CASSTDRPWVPQYF. CDR3 DNA: TGTGCCAGCAGTACGGACAGACCATGGGTGCCCCAGTACTTC.

This clonotype turned up a few times. The chain carries TRBV4-1 and TRBJ2-5; 10 bases are a match to TRBD2. This CDR3 has 17 amino acids. Trimming cost V 0 bases and J 5 bases; bases outside gene matches: 9. The germline V gene has CDR1 MGHRA and CDR2 YSYEKL. CDR3 in amino acids: CASSQERASGSGETQYF. The CDR3 DNA follows: TGCGCCAGCAGCCAAGAACGGGCTAGCGGGAGCGGTGAGACCCAGTACTTC.

This clonotype was found many times. J is TRBJ1-1 and V is TRBV9; possibly TRBD1 for D (6 bases). The germline V and J ends were trimmed by 2 bases and 5 bases, with 10 bases remaining between them. Germline assignment: CDR1 SGDLS and CDR2 YYNGEE. The CDR3 sequence is 13 residues long. The CDR3 sequence is CASSVLDRTEAFF. In nucleotides, the CDR3 is TGTGCCAGCAGCGTGTTAGACAGGACTGAAGCTTTCTTT.

There are a few counts of this clonotype. V gene TRBV10-3 combines with J gene TRBJ1-2, with a possible D match to TRBD1 (6 bases). CDR1 and CDR2 from the germline V gene are ENHRY and SYGVKD. V lost 2 bases and J 4 bases, leaving 17 bases between the germline ends. The CDR3 is made up of 16 amino acids. The CDR3 DNA follows: TGTGCCATCAGTGAGCCGTACTCCCCAGGGGCCTATGGCTACACCTTC. Translation: CAISEPYSPGAYGYTF.

This clonotype was counted at least ten times. This sequence joins TRBV5-1 and TRBJ2-2, with a possible D match to TRBD2 (6 bases). V dropped 0 bases and J dropped 3 bases, with 9 bases sitting between them. CDR3 size: 15 residues. Germline V CDR1 and CDR2: SGHRS, YFSETQ. The CDR3 region has the DNA TGCGCCAGCAGCTTGGGTCGGGGGTACACCGGGGAGCTGTTTTTT. Translated, it gives CASSLGRGYTGELFF.

This clonotype has a handful of counts. The genes are TRBV5-1 and TRBJ2-5, with D unclear. The V end lost 2 bases, the J end lost 0 bases, and 11 bases lay between the germline ends. The CDR3 is made up of 15 amino acids. CDR1 and CDR2 (germline): SGHRS, YFSETQ. The CDR3 DNA follows: TGCGCCAGCAGCTTAATCTTACCTAACCAAGAGACCCAGTACTTC. Its protein is CASSLILPNQETQYF. Full variable domain (rest looked up from reference TRBV5-1 and TRBJ2-5): KAGVTQTPRYLIKTRGQQVTLSCSPISGHRSVSWYQQTPGQGLQFLFEYFSETQRNKGNFPGRFSGRQFSNSRSEMNVSTLELGDSALYLCASSLILPNQETQYFGPGTRLLVL.

This clonotype was counted at least ten times. The V call is TRBV10-3, the J call TRBJ1-2; D is undetermined. The CDR3 extends over 14 amino acids. Germline assignment: CDR1 ENHRY and CDR2 SYGVKD. V dropped 4 bases and J dropped 0 bases, with 9 bases sitting between them. The CDR3 DNA follows: TGTGCCATCAGTGTGGGGAAAGCTAACTATGGCTACACCTTC. Translation gives CAISVGKANYGYTF.

There are many counts of this clonotype. The chain uses TRBV10-3 and TRBJ2-1; perhaps TRBD2 as D (5 bases). The CDR3 extends over 13 amino acids. Germline CDR1 is ENHRY and CDR2 is SYGVKD. V was clipped by 0 bases and J by 10 bases, with 10 bases between them. This CDR3 reads CAISESEGKEQFF. The DNA for the CDR3 is TGTGCCATCAGTGAGTCTGAGGGTAAGGAGCAGTTCTTC.

Many counts were recorded for this clonotype. V and J are TRBV29-1 and TRBJ2-7, with D possibly matching TRBD2 (7 bases). The germline V gene encodes CDR1 SQVTM and CDR2 ANQGSEA. The CDR3 runs 14 residues. Trimming pared 2 bases from V and 5 bases from J, leaving 16 bases between. As DNA, the CDR3 is TGCAGCGTTGAACTAGGGACGGGGGGCAACGAGCAGTACTTC. Encoded protein: CSVELGTGGNEQYF.

This clonotype was picked up many times. The chain uses TRBV5-1 and TRBJ1-1; unclear D gene. CDR1 and CDR2 (germline): SGHRS, YFSETQ. V lost 5 bases to trimming and J lost 0 bases, with 8 bases between them. There are 13 residues in the CDR3. CDR3 bases: TGCGCCAGCAGGACCGAGATGAACACTGAAGCTTTCTTT. Its protein is CASRTEMNTEAFF.

Turning to this clonotype: An end of the junction does not agree with germline; a read error may underlie this. The chain recombines TRBV11-1 with TRBJ1-1; D remains unclear. CDR1 is SGHAT, CDR2 FQDESV, per germline (reference sequence). The CDR3 has 14 residues. The CDR3 loop reads CANSLETRSTEAFF. The CDR3 nucleotides read TGTGCCAACAGCTTAGAGACAAGGAGCACTGAAGCTTTCTTT.

The chain is built from TRBV20-1 and TRBJ2-3; tentative D call: TRBD2 (6 bases). This CDR3 contains 17 residues. The germline CDR1 and CDR2 sequences are DFQATT and SNEGSKA (reference sequence). V shed 6 bases and J shed 4 bases, with 26 bases lying between them. CDR3 loop: CSAPVGTHIPAADTQYF. The CDR3 region has the DNA TGCAGTGCCCCGGTAGGGACTCACATCCCAGCGGCAGATACGCAGTATTTT.

The table lists this clonotype with many counts. The CDR3 DNA reads TGTGCCAGCAAAATACAGACGGGACTAGCGGCAGATACGCAGTATTTT. It yields the protein CASKIQTGLAADTQYF. V is TRBV5-5 and J is TRBJ2-3, with 11 bases identical to TRBD2. Trimming at V came to 6 bases and at J to 4 bases, leaving 10 bases not matched to a gene. This CDR3 comprises 16 residues. In germline, CDR1 is SGHKS, CDR2 YYEKEE (reference sequence).

The rearrangement uses TRBV5-7 and TRBJ2-7; unclear D gene. TRBV5-7 is flagged as an ORF with uncertain function. Trimming stripped 2 bases from V and 7 bases from J, with 4 bases between. This CDR3 is 10 amino acids long. This CDR3 reads CASSFPEQYF. The CDR3 DNA reads TGTGCCAGCAGCTTCCCGGAGCAGTACTTC.

This clonotype was seen repeatedly, ten times or more. The chain couples TRBV28 to TRBJ1-4; D ambiguous. The CDR3 covers 16 residues. Per germline, CDR1 MDHEN and CDR2 SYDVKM. The V end lost 4 bases, the J end lost 0 bases, and 12 bases lay between the germline ends. CDR3 sequence reads: CASSSARGSTNEKLFF. DNA for the CDR3: TGTGCCAGCAGTTCAGCGCGAGGGTCAACTAATGAAAAACTGTTTTTT. Supplemented by reference TRBV28 and TRBJ1-4, the full variable domain reads DVKVTQSSRYLVKRTGEKVFLECVQDMDHENMFWYRQDPGLGLRLIYFSYDVKMKEKGDIPEGYSVSREKKERFSLILESASTNQTSMYLCASSSARGSTNEKLFFGSGTQLSVL.